This passage covers 8 T cell receptor beta chains from one sample sequenced in a study of molecular identifiers for immune sequencing clone quantification. Using its own MiXCR run on the PCR reads, TCRdb lists one record per CDR3 protein. Among around 82,000 distinct CDR3 sequences listed, under 20% were seen once. The specimen sequenced was naive CD8+ T cells from blood, with Jurkat cell RNA spiked in. The subset denotes: FACS-sorted CD8+CD4-CCR7+CD45RA+ naive T cells. These receptors originate from a human donor in good health. Some libraries in this study had Jurkat cell RNA spiked in.

This clonotype was counted at least ten times. This chain joins TRBV4-3 and TRBJ1-2; D possibly corresponds to TRBD1 (5 bases). The CDR3 extends over 15 amino acids. V was shortened by 1 base and J by 0 bases, with 9 bases between the two germline ends. Germline CDR1 and CDR2: LGHNA and YSLEER. CDR3 DNA: TGCGCCAGCAGCCAAGGTCGGGGCTCTAACTATGGCTACACCTTC. Translation gives CASSQGRGSNYGYTF.

This clonotype was detected ten times or more. The rearrangement joins TRBV7-9 to TRBJ2-5; 7 bases map to TRBD2. CDR1 and CDR2 (germline): SEHNR, FQNEAQ (reference sequence). This CDR3 contains 17 residues. V dropped 6 bases and J dropped 3; count of bases not matched to a gene: 16. In DNA, the CDR3 is TGTGCCAGCAGTCCATCCTCGAGGGGAGGGCCTGAAGAGACCCAGTACTTC. It encodes CASSPSSRGGPEETQYF.

This clonotype has ten or more counts. This chain connects TRBV7-6 to TRBJ1-4; TRBD1 is a possible D gene (6 bases). CDR3 length: 15 residues. Trimming pared 5 bases from V and 0 bases from J, leaving 10 bases between. Germline V gene lookup returns CDR1 SGHVS and CDR2 FNYEAQ. CDR3 in amino acids: CASSPQGSTNEKLFF. CDR3 coding DNA: TGTGCCAGCAGCCCGCAGGGGTCAACTAATGAAAAACTGTTTTTT. The full variable domain, rest sourced from reference TRBV7-6 and TRBJ1-4, is GAGVSQSPRYKVTKRGQDVALRCDPISGHVSLYWYRQALGQGPEFLTYFNYEAQQDKSGLPNDRFSAERPEGSISTLTIQRTEQRDSAMYRCASSPQGSTNEKLFFGSGTQLSVL.

The table lists this clonotype with a count of one. This chain links TRBV30 with TRBJ2-1, with D perhaps matching TRBD1 or TRBD2 (5 bases each). From germline, CDR1 is GTSNPN and CDR2 SVGIG (reference sequence). V lost 2 bases and J 8 bases, leaving 16 bases between the germline ends. The CDR3 loop spans 14 amino acids. DNA of the CDR3: TGTGCCTGGAGTTCTACAGGAGGTTACGATGAGCAGTTCTTC. This codes for CAWSSTGGYDEQFF.

This clonotype came up many times. The chain couples TRBV4-1 to TRBJ2-7; TRBD2 aligns across 11 bases. Germline CDR1 reads MGHRA; CDR2 reads YSYEKL. The CDR3 is made up of 15 amino acids. V was pared by 2 bases and J by 4 bases, with 4 bases of the junction left unmatched. The CDR3 reads CASSQLAGGKYEQYF. CDR3 DNA: TGCGCCAGCAGCCAACTAGCGGGGGGAAAATACGAGCAGTACTTC.

This clonotype was recorded at least ten times. The rearrangement uses TRBV7-3 and TRBJ2-1; TRBD2 might be the D (5 bases). Trimming pared 5 bases from V and 5 bases from J, leaving 10 bases between. The CDR3 spans 13 residues. CDR1 and CDR2 (germline): SGHTA, FQGTGA. CDR3 coding DNA: TGTGCCAGCAGCCATAGCGAGAACAATGAGCAGTTCTTC. As protein: CASSHSENNEQFF.

Concerning this clonotype: This may stem from a read error, because a much larger clone lies one nucleotide away. The chain is built from TRBV7-9 and TRBJ2-1; weak D call: TRBD1 (5 bases). The length of the CDR3 is 13 residues. In germline, CDR1 is SEHNR, CDR2 FQNEAQ (reference sequence). V lost 7 bases and J lost 9, with 16 bases in between. The CDR3 reads CASTRTEDSEQFF. For the CDR3, the DNA is TGTGCCAGCACGAGAACAGAAGACAGTGAGCAGTTCTTC.

The table lists this clonotype with many counts. The genes are TRBV4-2 and TRBJ1-5; D unclear. V gave up 1 base and J gave up 15 bases, with 13 bases separating them. From germline, CDR1 is LGHNA and CDR2 YNFKEQ. The CDR3 sequence is 12 residues long. CDR3 sequence: CASSQVPDPLHF. The DNA for the CDR3 is TGTGCCAGCAGCCAAGTTCCGGATCCTTTGCATTTT.